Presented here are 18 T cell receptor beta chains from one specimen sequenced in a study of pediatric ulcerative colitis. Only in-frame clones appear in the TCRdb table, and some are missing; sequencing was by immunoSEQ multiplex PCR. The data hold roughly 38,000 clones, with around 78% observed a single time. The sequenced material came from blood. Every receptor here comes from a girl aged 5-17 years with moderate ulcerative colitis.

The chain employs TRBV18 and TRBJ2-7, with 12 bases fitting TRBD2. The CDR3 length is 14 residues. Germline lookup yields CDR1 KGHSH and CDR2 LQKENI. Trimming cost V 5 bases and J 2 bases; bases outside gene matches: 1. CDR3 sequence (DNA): TGTGCCAGCTCAACTAGCGGGGGGACCTACGAGCAGTACTTC. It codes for CASSTSGGTYEQYF.

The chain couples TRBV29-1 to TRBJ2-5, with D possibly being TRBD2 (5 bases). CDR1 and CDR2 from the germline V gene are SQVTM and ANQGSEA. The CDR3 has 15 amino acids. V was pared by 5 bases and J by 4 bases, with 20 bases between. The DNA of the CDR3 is TGCAGCGTTCTACTAGACCGACTAAGAGGAGAGACCCAGTACTTC. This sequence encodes CSVLLDRLRGETQYF.

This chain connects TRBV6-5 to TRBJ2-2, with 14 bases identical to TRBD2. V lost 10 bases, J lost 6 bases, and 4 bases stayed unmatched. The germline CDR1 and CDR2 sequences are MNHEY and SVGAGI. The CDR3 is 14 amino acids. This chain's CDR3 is CATMGLAGAGELFF. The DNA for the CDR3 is TGTGCCACCATGGGACTAGCGGGAGCCGGGGAGCTGTTTTTT.

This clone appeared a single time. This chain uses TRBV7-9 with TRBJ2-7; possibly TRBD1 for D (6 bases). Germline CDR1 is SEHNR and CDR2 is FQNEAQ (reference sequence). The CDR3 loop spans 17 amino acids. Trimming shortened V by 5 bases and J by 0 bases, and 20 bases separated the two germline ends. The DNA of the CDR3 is TGTGCCAGCAGCAAGGACGGGGCAGGGGAGAGCTCCTACGAGCAGTACTTC. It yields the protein CASSKDGAGESSYEQYF.

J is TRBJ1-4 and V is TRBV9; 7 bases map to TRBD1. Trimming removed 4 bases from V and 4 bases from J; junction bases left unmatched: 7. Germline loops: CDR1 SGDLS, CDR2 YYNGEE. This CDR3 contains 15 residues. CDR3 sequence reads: CASSSYRDSNEKLFF. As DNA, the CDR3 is TGTGCCAGCAGCTCATACCGGGACAGTAATGAAAAACTGTTTTTT.

Here the CDR3 reads CASSPGQGNYGYTF. In nucleotides, the CDR3 is TGTGCCAGCAGCCCGGGACAGGGAAACTATGGCTACACCTTC. The chain employs TRBV6-6 and TRBJ1-2, with 9 bases identical to TRBD1. The CDR3 sequence is 14 residues long. The V and J ends lost 6 bases and 2 bases, in that order; junction bases with no gene match: 4. The V gene's germline CDR1 is MNHNY and CDR2 SVGAGI (reference sequence).

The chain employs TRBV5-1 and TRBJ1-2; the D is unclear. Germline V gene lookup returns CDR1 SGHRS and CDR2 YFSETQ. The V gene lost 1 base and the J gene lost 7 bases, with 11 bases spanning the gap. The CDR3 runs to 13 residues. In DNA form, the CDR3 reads TGCGCCAGCAGCTTGATCAGGCCGGGTGGCTACACCTTC. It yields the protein CASSLIRPGGYTF.

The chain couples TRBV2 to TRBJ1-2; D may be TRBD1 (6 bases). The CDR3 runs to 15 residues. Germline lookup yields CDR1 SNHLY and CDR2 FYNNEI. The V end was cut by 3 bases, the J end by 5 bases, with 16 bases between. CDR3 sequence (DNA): TGTGCCAGCAGTGACCCCCGGACAGTCCTATATGGCTACACCTTC. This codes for CASSDPRTVLYGYTF.

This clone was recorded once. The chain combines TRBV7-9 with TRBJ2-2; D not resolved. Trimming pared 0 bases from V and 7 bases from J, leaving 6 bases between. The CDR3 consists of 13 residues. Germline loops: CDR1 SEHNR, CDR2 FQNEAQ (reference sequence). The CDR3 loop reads CASSLAVGGELFF. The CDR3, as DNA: TGTGCCAGCAGCTTAGCGGTTGGCGGGGAGCTGTTTTTT. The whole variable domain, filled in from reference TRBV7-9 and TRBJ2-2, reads DTGVSQNPRHKITKRGQNVTFRCDPISEHNRLYWYRQTLGQGPEFLTYFQNEAQLEKSRLLSDRFSAERPKGSFSTLEIQRTEQGDSAMYLCASSLAVGGELFFGEGSRLTVL.

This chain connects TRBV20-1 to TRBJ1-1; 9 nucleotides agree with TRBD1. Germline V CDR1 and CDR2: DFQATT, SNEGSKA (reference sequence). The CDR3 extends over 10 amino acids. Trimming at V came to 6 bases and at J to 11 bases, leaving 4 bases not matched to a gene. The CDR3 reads CSAGTGLAFF. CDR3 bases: TGCAGTGCCGGGACAGGGTTGGCTTTCTTT.

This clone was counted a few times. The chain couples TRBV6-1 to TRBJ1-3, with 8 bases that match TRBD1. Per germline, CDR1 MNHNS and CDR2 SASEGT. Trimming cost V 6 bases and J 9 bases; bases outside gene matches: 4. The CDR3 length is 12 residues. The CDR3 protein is CASRDRVGTIYF. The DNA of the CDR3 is TGTGCCAGCAGGGACAGGGTTGGCACCATATATTTT.

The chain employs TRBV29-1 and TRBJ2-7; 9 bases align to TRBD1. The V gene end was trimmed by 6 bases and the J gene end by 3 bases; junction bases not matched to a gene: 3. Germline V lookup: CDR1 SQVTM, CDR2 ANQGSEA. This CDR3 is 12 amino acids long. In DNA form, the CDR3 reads TGCAGCGTGATGACAGGGGGCTACGAGCAGTACTTC. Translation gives CSVMTGGYEQYF.

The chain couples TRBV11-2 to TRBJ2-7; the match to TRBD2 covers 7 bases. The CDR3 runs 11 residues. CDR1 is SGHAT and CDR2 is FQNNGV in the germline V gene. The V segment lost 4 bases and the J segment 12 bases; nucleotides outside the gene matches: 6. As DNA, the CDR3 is TGTGCCAGCAGCTCCGGGGGGATCTGGTACTTC. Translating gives CASSSGGIWYF.

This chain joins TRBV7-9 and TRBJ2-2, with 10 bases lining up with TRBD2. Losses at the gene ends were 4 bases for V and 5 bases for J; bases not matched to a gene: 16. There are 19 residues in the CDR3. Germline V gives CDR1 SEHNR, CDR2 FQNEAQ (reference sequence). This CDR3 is CASSSRGLAGDMKTGELFF. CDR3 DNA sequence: TGTGCCAGCAGCTCCAGGGGGCTAGCGGGAGATATGAAGACCGGGGAGCTGTTTTTT.

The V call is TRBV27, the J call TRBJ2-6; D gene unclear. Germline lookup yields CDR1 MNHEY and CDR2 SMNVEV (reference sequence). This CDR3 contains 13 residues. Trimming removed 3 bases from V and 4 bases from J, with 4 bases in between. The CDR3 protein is CASSFSGANVLTF. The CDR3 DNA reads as TGTGCCAGCAGTTTTTCCGGGGCCAACGTCCTGACTTTC.

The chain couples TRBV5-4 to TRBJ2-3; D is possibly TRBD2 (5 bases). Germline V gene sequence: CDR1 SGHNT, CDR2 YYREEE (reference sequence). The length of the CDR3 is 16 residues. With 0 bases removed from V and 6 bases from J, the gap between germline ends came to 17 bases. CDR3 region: CASSLAPDPPGDTQYF. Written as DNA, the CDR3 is TGTGCCAGCAGCTTGGCTCCGGACCCTCCGGGGGATACGCAGTATTTT.

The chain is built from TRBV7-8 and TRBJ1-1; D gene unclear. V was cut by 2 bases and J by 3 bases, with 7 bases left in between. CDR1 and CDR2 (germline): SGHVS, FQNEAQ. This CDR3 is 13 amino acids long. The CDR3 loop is CASSLSAYTEAFF. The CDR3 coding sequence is TGTGCCAGCAGCTTAAGCGCCTACACTGAAGCTTTCTTT.

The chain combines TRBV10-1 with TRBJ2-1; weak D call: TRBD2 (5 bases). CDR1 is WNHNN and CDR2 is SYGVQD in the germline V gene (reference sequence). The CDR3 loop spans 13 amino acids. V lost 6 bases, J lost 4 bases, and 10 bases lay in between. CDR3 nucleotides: TGCGCCAGCAGGGCTAGCCTGTACAATGAGCAGTTCTTC. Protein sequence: CASRASLYNEQFF.